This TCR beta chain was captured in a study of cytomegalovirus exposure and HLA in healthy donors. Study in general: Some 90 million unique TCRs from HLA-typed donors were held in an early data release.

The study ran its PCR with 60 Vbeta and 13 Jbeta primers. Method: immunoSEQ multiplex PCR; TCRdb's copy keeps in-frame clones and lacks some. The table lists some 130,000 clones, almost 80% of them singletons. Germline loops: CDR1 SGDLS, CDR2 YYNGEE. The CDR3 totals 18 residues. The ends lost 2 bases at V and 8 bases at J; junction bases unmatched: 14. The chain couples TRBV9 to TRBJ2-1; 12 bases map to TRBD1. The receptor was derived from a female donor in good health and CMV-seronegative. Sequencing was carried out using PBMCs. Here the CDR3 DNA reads TGTGCCAGCAGCGTCCCTCCTTTGGGACAGGGGGCGTCGGATGAGCAGTTCTTC. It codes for CASSVPPLGQGASDEQFF.